This T cell receptor beta chain was captured by sequencing in a study of monozygotic twins with inflammatory bowel disease. Findings of the study overall: Evidence failed to back one strong IBD-linked signal or clonotype. The co-twins with IBD showed lower TCRbeta diversity (inverse Simpson) than their healthy siblings.

Template switching introduced UMIs that contain a 6-nucleotide sample barcode. Amplification of TCRalpha and TCRbeta cDNA involved two nested PCRs that ran for approximately 16 and 9 cycles. Following a re-call of the 5' RACE reads, TCRdb has one entry per CDR3 protein and lacks DNA. Seen in this sample are 400,000 or so distinct CDR3 sequences; the ten most common clones hold about 2.2%. About this clonotype: Antigen unknown.

The CDR3 runs 18 residues. CDR1 MNHEY and CDR2 SVGAGI come from the germline V gene. This chain links TRBV6-5 with TRBJ1-6. Sequencing was carried out using blood. The TCR comes from a human donor with ulcerative colitis or Crohn's disease, or a healthy co-twin of an affected twin (not recorded which). CDR3 sequence: CASSYSTVGSSYNSPLHF.